This T cell receptor beta chain was observed in a study of T cell repertoires in cytomegalovirus infection. Study at large: Through public TCR beta signatures, both CMV infection and matching HLA type were indicated. Findings of the study overall: What dominated the ex vivo response were HLA-C-restricted CMV-specific TCR beta clonotypes.

The germline V and J ends were trimmed by 0 bases and 3 bases, with 6 bases remaining between them. The V gene's germline CDR1 is SGHNT and CDR2 YYREEE (reference sequence). The CDR3 is 13 residues long. TCRdb analysed the reads with MiXCR anew, one entry per CDR3 protein. The sample has some 180,000 distinct CDR3 sequences; roughly 9% are singletons. In its sample, this clonotype was seen many times. Its target is unknown. The sample taken for sequencing was PBMCs. The chain links TRBV5-4 to TRBJ2-5; D call uncertain. The receptor comes from a human donor in good health (CMV status not recorded). Some clones in this sample may be carry-over from other donors' samples. The CDR3 spells CASSLAREETQYF. The CDR3 DNA sequence: TGTGCCAGCAGCTTGGCTAGGGAAGAGACCCAGTACTTC.